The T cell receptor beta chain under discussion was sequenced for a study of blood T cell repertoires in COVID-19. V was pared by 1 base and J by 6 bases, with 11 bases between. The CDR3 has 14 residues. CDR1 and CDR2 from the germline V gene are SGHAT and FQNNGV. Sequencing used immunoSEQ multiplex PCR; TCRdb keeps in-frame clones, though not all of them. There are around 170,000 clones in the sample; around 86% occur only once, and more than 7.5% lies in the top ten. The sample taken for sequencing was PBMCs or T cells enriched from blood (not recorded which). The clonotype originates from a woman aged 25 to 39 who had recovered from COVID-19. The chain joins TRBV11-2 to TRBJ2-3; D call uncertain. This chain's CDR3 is CASSLGFSRDTQYF. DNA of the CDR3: TGTGCCAGCAGCTTAGGATTTTCGAGGGATACGCAGTATTTT.